The following is a TCR beta chain sequence with its context. This sample is drawn from a study of PD-L1 blockade in urothelial cancer. Stated time point: peripheral blood 6 weeks after treatment start. Each patient supplied 1 to 8 pretreatment and on-treatment samples. J was trimmed by 4 bases and V by 4 bases; bases with no gene match: 12. Germline V gene sequence: CDR1 SEHNR, CDR2 FQNEAQ (reference sequence). The CDR3 is 18 residues long. Each PCR had synthetic TCR analog templates added to it as a spike-in. Only in-frame clones appear in the TCRdb table, and some are missing; sequencing was by immunoSEQ multiplex PCR. The sample lists around 110,000 clones, approximately 90% occurring once.

The TCR sequence derives from a man in his 60s with urothelial cancer. The sample in question was PBMCs, obtained around atezolizumab (anti-PD-L1) treatment. This chain joins TRBV7-9 and TRBJ2-2, with TRBD1 matching over 10 bases. This CDR3 is CASSSRIRTGGSTGELFF. The CDR3 nucleotides are TGTGCCAGCAGCTCACGAATTAGGACAGGGGGGTCCACCGGGGAGCTGTTTTTT.